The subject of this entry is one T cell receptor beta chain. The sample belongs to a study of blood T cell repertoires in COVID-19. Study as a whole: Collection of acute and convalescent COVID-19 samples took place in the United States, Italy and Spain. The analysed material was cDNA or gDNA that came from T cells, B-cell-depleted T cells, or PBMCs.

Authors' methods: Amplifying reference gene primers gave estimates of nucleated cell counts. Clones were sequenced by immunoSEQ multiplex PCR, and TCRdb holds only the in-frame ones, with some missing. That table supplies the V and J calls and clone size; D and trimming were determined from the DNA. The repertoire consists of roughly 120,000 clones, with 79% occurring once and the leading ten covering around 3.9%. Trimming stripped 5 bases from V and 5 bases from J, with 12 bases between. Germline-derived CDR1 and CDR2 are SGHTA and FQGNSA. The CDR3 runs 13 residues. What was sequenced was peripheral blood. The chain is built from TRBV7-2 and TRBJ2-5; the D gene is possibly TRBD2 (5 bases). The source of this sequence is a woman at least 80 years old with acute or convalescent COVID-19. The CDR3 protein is CASSADRGETQYF. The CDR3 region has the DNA TGTGCCAGCAGCGCGGACCGCGGGGAGACCCAGTACTTC.